A single sample gave rise to the 3 T cell receptor beta chains below, sequenced in a study of early T cells in non-severe SARS-CoV-2 infection (dated by TCRdb to the early 2020s). Library method: 5' RACE. These reads were obtained on a NextSeq 500. TCRdb handled the public reads itself, with Q25 trimming in fastp and clone calling in MiXCR, and kept productive beta chains. Every CDR3 protein is listed once, alongside the most common genes and DNA of its rows. The sample data list roughly 43,000 distinct CDR3 sequences, and roughly 5.7% of these were observed just once. Jointly, the top ten make up 5% to 6.5% of the sample. The specimen comprised whole blood, sampled at baseline. The origin of the receptors is an adult who was a healthcare worker with PCR-confirmed SARS-CoV-2 infection or an uninfected control (not recorded which).

This sequence joins TRBV3-1 and TRBJ1-6; D unresolved. This CDR3 region has 15 residues. V was cut by 0 bases and J by 10 bases, with 13 bases left in between. Germline CDR1 and CDR2: LGHDT and YNNKEL (reference sequence). The CDR3 is CASSQEGSFGSPLHF. CDR3 bases: TGTGCCAGCAGCCAAGAGGGCAGCTTCGGGTCACCCCTCCACTTT.

This clonotype appeared many times. The chain combines TRBV5-1 with TRBJ2-2, with TRBD2 matching over 8 bases. Germline V CDR1 and CDR2: SGHRS, YFSETQ. The V segment lost 2 bases and the J segment 4 bases; nucleotides outside the gene matches: 7. The CDR3 extends over 16 amino acids. The CDR3 spells CASSFGTRGFTGELFF. CDR3 nucleotide sequence: TGCGCCAGCAGCTTTGGGACTAGGGGGTTCACCGGGGAGCTGTTTTTT.

This clonotype has ten or more counts. This sequence joins TRBV5-1 and TRBJ1-2; D is possibly TRBD1 (6 bases). This CDR3 spans 12 amino acids. V was cut by 0 bases and J by 8 bases, with 8 bases left in between. Germline lookup yields CDR1 SGHRS and CDR2 YFSETQ. CDR3 nucleotides: TGCGCCAGCAGCTTGGACAGGGACGGCTACACCTTC. It codes for CASSLDRDGYTF.